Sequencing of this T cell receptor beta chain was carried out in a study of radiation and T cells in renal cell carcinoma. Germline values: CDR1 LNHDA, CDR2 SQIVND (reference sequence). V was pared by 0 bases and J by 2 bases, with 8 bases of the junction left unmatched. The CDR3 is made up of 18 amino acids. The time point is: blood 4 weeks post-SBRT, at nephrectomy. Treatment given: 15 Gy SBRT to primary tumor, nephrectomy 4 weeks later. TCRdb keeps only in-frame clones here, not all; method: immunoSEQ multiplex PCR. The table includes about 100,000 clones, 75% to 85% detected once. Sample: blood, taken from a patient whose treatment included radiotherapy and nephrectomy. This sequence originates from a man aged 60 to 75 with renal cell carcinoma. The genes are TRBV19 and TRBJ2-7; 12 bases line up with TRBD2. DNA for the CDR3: TGTGCCAGTAGTATAGATCTCATGCCTAGCGGGAGGGCCTACGAGCAGTACTTC. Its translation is CASSIDLMPSGRAYEQYF.